The 10 T cell receptor beta chains given below trace back to one sample, sequenced in a study of T cells in localized non-small cell lung cancer. Profiled with immunoSEQ multiplex PCR; TCRdb holds only in-frame clones, not every one. The sample contains roughly 1,700 clones, about a fifth of which appear only once. The sample here was normal lung tissue next to the tumor, taken before any cancer treatment. These receptors were obtained from a male donor at least 60 years old with stage III squamous cell lung carcinoma.

This clone was counted a single time. CDR3 in DNA: TGCGCCAGCAGCACCACGACTAGCGGGGGGGGAACAGATACGCAGTATTTT. Translated, it gives CASSTTTSGGGTDTQYF. This rearrangement joins TRBV5-1 to TRBJ2-3, with 14 bases that match TRBD2. The trim removed 4 bases at V and 3 bases at J, leaving 7 bases unmatched. Germline CDR1 and CDR2: SGHRS and YFSETQ. The length of the CDR3 is 17 residues.

The rearrangement uses TRBV28 and TRBJ2-7, with D tentatively TRBD2 (5 bases). Trimming removed 5 bases at V and 3 bases at J, with 8 bases between. The CDR3 is 12 residues long. CDR1 and CDR2 from the germline V gene are MDHEN and SYDVKM. The CDR3 DNA follows: TGTGCCAGCAGTCTAGCTTTCTACGAGCAGTACTTC. Amino acids: CASSLAFYEQYF.

V is TRBV29-1 and J is TRBJ1-2, with TRBD1 matching 7 bases. The CDR3 totals 17 residues. J lost 4 bases, V lost 3 bases, and 17 bases had no gene match. CDR1 is SQVTM and CDR2 is ANQGSEA in the germline V gene. The CDR3 DNA follows: TGCAGCGTTGAGAAGGCTGTGGGAGGGGGCGGCTCCTATGGCTACACCTTC. Amino acids: CSVEKAVGGGGSYGYTF.

The chain carries TRBV15 and TRBJ1-5; no firm D call. Germline CDR1 is LNHNV and CDR2 is YYDKDF (reference sequence). Trimming shortened V by 0 bases and J by 3 bases, and 6 bases separated the two germline ends. This CDR3 has 14 amino acids. As DNA, the CDR3 is TGTGCCACCAGCAGAGATGGCTACAATCAGCCCCAGCATTTT. Translated, it gives CATSRDGYNQPQHF.

Within the sample, this clone is medium-sized. V and J are TRBV23-1 and TRBJ2-1; no definite D call. TRBV23-1 is noted as an ORF with a role that remains uncertain. The length of the CDR3 is 15 residues. The V end lost 6 bases, the J end lost 1 base, and 13 bases lay between the germline ends. Written as DNA, the CDR3 is TGCGCCAGCAGCCAAGTACTTGATTCCTACAATGAGCAGTTCTTC. Its translation: CASSQVLDSYNEQFF.

The CDR3 sequence: CASSILSGASNTGELFF. Here the CDR3 DNA reads TGTGCCAGTAGTATACTTTCGGGGGCCTCGAACACCGGGGAGCTGTTTTTT. The V gene is TRBV19, the J gene TRBJ2-2; D may match TRBD1 or TRBD2 (6 bases each). Germline lookup yields CDR1 LNHDA and CDR2 SQIVND (reference sequence). The V end lost 2 bases, the J end lost 0 bases, and 13 bases lay between the germline ends. The CDR3 sequence is 17 residues long.

In this sample, this clone turned up many times. V is TRBV11-3 and J is TRBJ1-1, with TRBD1 matching over 7 bases. Trimming at V came to 5 bases and at J to 5 bases, leaving 11 bases not matched to a gene. Germline CDR1 reads SGHNT; CDR2 reads YENEEA. The CDR3 runs 15 residues. CDR3 coding DNA: TGTGCCAGCAGCCCCCCCTACAGGGGTGGGACTGAAGCTTTCTTT. Encoded protein: CASSPPYRGGTEAFF.

The chain has TRBV4-1 and TRBJ2-7; no definite D call. With 1 base removed from V and 3 bases from J, the gap between germline ends came to 7 bases. The CDR3 has 13 amino acids. Per germline, CDR1 MGHRA and CDR2 YSYEKL. The CDR3 nucleotides are TGCGCCAGCAGCCAAGTTAGAGGCTACGAGCAGTACTTC. Protein sequence: CASSQVRGYEQYF.

CDR3 in DNA: TGTGCCAGCAGCCTTCTTGGACAGGCCTACAACTATGGCTACACCTTC. It codes for CASSLLGQAYNYGYTF. The J gene is TRBJ1-2, the V gene TRBV11-3; 7 bases align to TRBD1. The ends lost 5 bases at V and 2 bases at J; junction bases unmatched: 11. The CDR3 is 16 residues long. CDR1 is SGHNT, CDR2 YENEEA, per germline.

The genes are TRBV19 and TRBJ2-1; 7 positions match TRBD2. This CDR3 is 16 amino acids long. The germline V gene encodes CDR1 LNHDA and CDR2 SQIVND (reference sequence). Losses at the gene ends were 9 bases for V and 5 bases for J; bases not matched to a gene: 16. Here the CDR3 DNA reads TGTGCCAGATCCCTAGAGTGGCTAGCGGAAAACAATGAGCAGTTCTTC. It specifies CARSLEWLAENNEQFF.